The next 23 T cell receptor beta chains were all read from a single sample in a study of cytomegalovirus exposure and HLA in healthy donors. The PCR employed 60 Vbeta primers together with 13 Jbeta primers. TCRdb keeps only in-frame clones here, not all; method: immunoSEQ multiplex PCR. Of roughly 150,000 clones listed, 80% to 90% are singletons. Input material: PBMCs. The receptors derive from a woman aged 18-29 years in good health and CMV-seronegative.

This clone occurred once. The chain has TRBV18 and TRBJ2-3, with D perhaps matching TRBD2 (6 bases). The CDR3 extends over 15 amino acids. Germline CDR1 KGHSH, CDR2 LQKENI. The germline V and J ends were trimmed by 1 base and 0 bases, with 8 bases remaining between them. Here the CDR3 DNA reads TGTGCCAGCTCACCACGGAGCGGGAGCACAGATACGCAGTATTTT. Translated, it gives CASSPRSGSTDTQYF.

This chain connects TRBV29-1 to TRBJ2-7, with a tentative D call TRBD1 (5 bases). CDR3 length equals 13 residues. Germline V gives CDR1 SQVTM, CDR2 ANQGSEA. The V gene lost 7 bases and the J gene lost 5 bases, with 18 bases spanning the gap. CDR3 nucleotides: TGCAGCGCCCTGACTCCAGACAGCAACGAGCAGTACTTC. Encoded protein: CSALTPDSNEQYF.

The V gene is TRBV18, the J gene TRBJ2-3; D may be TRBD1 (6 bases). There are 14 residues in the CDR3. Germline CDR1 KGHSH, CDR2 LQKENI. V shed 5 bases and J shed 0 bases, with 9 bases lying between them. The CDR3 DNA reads TGTGCCAGCTCAAAAACAGGGAGCACAGATACGCAGTATTTT. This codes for CASSKTGSTDTQYF.

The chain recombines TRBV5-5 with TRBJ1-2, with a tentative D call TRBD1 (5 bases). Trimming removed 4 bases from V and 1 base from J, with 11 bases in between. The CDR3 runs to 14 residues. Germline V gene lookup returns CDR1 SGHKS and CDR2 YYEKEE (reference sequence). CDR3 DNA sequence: TGTGCCAGCAGCCAAATGACAGTTAACTATGGCTACACCTTC. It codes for CASSQMTVNYGYTF.

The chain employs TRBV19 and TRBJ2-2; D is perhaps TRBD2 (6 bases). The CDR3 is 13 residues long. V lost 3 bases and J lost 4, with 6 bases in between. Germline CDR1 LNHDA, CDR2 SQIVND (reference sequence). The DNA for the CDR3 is TGTGCCAGTAGTATCGGGGGCACCGGGGAGCTGTTTTTT. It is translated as CASSIGGTGELFF. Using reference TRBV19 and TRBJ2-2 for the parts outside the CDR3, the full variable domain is DGGITQSPKYLFRKEGQNVTLSCEQNLNHDAMYWYRQDPGQGLRLIYYSQIVNDFQKGDIAEGYSVSREKKESFPLTVTSAQKNPTAFYLCASSIGGTGELFFGEGSRLTVL.

CDR3 amino acids: CASSPPSGTGPYNEQFF. CDR3 nucleotide sequence: TGTGCCAGCAGTCCTCCGAGCGGGACGGGCCCTTACAATGAGCAGTTCTTC. The rearrangement uses TRBV27 and TRBJ2-1; the match to TRBD2 covers 7 bases. Losses at the gene ends were 5 bases for V and 4 bases for J; bases not matched to a gene: 14. Germline loops: CDR1 MNHEY, CDR2 SMNVEV (reference sequence). This CDR3 region has 17 residues.

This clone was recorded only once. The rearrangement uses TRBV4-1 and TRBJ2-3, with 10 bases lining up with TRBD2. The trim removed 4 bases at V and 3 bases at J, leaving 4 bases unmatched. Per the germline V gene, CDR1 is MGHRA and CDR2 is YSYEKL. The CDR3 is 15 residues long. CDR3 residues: CASSPTSGVTDTQYF. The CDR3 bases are TGCGCCAGCAGCCCTACTAGCGGGGTGACAGATACGCAGTATTTT.

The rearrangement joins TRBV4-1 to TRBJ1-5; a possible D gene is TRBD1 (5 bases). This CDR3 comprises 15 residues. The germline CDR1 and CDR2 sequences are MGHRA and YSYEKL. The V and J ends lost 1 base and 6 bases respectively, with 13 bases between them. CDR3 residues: CASSQVMEGFQPQHF. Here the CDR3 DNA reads TGCGCCAGCAGCCAAGTGATGGAGGGGTTTCAGCCCCAGCATTTT.

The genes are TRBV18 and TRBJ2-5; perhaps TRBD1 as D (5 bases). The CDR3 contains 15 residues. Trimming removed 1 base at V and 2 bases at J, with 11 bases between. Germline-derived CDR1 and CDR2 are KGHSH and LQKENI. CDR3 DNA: TGTGCCAGCTCACCACTCGCGACAGTGCAAGAGACCCAGTACTTC. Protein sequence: CASSPLATVQETQYF.

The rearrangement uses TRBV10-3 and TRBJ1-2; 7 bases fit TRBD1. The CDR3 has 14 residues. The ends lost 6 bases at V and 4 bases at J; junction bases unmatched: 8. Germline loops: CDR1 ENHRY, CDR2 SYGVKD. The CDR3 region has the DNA TGTGCCATCAGCCCGGGACAGACAATCTATGGCTACACCTTC. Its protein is CAISPGQTIYGYTF.

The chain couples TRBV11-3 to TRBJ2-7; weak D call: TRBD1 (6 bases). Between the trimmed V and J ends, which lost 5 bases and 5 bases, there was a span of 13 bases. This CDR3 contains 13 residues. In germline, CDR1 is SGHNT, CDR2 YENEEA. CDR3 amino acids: CASSQGSGNEQYF. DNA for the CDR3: TGTGCCAGCAGCCAGGGGTCGGGAAACGAGCAGTACTTC.

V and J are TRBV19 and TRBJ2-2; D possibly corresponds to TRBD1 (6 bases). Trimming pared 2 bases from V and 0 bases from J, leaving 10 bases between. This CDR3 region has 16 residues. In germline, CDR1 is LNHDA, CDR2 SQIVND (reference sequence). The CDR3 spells CASSIRAGANTGELFF. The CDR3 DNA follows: TGTGCCAGTAGTATAAGGGCAGGGGCGAACACCGGGGAGCTGTTTTTT.

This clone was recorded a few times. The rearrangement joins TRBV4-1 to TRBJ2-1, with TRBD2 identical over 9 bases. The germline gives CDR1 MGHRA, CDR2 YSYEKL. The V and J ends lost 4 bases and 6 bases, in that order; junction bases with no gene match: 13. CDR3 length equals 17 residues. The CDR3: CASSLYPTSGNSNEQFF. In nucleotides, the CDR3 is TGCGCCAGCAGCCTCTACCCGACTAGCGGAAACTCCAATGAGCAGTTCTTC.

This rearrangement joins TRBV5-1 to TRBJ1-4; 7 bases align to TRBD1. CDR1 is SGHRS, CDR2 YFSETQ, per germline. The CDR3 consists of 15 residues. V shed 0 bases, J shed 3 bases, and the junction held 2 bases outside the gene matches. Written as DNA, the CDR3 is TGCGCCAGCAGCTTGGAGGGACAGTCTAATGAAAAACTGTTTTTT. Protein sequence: CASSLEGQSNEKLFF.

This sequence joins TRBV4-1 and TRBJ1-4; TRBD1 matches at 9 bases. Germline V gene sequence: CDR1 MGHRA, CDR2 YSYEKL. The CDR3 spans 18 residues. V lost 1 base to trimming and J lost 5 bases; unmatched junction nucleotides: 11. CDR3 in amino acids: CASSQGLTLTGGNEKLFF. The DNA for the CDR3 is TGCGCCAGCAGCCAAGGCCTTACGTTGACAGGGGGGAATGAAAAACTGTTTTTT.

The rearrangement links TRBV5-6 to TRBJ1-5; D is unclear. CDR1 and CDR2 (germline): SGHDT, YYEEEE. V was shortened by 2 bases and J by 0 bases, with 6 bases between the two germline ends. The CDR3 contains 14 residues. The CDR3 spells CASSFSDSNQPQHF. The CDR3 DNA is TGTGCCAGCAGCTTTAGTGATAGCAATCAGCCCCAGCATTTT.

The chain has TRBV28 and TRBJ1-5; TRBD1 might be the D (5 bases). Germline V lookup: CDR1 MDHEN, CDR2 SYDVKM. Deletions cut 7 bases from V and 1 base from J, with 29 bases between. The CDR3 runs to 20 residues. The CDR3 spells CASTPRRRGLATRSNQPQHF. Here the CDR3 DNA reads TGTGCCAGCACCCCCCGTCGGAGGGGTCTCGCAACGCGAAGCAATCAGCCCCAGCATTTT.

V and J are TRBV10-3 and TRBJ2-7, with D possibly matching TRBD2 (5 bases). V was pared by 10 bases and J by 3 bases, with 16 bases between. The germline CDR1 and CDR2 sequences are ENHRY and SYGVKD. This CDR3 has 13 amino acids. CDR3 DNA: TGTGCCACCCACTTAGGGAGACACTACGAGCAGTACTTC. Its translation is CATHLGRHYEQYF.

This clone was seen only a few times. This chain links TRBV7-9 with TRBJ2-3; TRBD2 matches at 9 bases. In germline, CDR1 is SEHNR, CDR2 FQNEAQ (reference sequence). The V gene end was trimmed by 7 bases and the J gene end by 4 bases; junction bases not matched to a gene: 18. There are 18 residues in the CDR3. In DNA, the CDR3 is TGTGCCAGCATCCCAAACCGGGGACTAGCCGTCAGAGCAGATACGCAGTATTTT. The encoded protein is CASIPNRGLAVRADTQYF.

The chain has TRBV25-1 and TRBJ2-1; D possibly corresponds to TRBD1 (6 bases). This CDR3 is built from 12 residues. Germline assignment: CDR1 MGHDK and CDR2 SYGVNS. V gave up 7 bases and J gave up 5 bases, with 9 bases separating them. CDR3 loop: CASTQGHNEQFF. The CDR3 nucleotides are TGTGCCAGCACCCAGGGGCACAATGAGCAGTTCTTC.

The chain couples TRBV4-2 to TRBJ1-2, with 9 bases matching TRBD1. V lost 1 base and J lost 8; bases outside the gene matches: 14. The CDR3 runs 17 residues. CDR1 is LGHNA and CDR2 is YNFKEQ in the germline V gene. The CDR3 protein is CASSQALGDRVNGGYTF. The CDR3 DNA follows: TGTGCCAGCAGCCAAGCGCTCGGGGACAGGGTTAATGGCGGCTACACCTTC.

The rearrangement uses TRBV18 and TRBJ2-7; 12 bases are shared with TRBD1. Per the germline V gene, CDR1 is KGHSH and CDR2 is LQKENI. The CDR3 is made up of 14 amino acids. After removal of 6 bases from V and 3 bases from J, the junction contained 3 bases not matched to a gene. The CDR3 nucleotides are TGTGCCAGCTCCGGGACAGGGGGCCTCTACGAGCAGTACTTC. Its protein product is CASSGTGGLYEQYF.

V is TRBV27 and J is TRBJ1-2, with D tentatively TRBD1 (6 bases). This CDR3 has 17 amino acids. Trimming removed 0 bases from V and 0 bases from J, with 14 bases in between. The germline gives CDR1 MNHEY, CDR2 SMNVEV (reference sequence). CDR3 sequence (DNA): TGTGCCAGCAGTTTATCAGGCGTTTGGGGGCCTAACTATGGCTACACCTTC. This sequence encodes CASSLSGVWGPNYGYTF.